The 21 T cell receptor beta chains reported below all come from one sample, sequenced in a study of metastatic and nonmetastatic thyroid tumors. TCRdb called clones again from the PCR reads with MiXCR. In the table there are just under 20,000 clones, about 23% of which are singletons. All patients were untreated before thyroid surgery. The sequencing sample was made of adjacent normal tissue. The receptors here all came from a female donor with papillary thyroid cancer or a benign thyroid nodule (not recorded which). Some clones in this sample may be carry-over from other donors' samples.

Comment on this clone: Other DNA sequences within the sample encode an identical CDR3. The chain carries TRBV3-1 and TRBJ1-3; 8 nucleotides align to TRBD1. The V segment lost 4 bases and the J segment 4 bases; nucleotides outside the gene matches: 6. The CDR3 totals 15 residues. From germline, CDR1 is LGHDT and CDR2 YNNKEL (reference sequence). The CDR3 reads CASSRRTGSGNTIYF. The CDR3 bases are TGTGCCAGCAGCCGGCGGACAGGGTCAGGAAACACCATATATTTT.

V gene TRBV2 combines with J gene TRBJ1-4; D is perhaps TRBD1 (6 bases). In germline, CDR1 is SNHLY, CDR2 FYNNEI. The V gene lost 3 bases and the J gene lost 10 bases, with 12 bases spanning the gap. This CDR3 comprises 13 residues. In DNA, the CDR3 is TGTGCCAGCAGTGACAGGGGTTGGGGAAAACTGTTTTTT. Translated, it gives CASSDRGWGKLFF. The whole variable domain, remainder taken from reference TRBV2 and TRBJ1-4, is EPEVTQTPSHQVTQMGQEVILRCVPISNHLYFYWYRQILGQKVEFLVSFYNNEISEKSEIFDDQFSVERPDGSNFTLKIRSTKLEDSAMYFCASSDRGWGKLFFGSGTQLSVL.

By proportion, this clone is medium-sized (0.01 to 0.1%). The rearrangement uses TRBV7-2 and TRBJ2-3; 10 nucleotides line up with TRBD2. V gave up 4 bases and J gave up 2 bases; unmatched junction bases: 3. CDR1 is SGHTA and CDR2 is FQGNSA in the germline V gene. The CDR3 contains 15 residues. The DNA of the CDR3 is TGTGCCAGCAGCTCCGGACTAGCGGACACAGATACGCAGTATTTT. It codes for CASSSGLADTDTQYF.

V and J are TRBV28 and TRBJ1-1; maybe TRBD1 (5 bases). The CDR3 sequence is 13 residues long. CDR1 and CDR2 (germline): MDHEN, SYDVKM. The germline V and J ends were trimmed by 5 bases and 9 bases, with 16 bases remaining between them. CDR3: CASSPNDRPKAFF. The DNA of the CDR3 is TGTGCCAGCAGTCCTAACGACAGACCAAAAGCTTTCTTT.

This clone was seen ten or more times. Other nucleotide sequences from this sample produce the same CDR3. The CDR3 DNA reads TGCAGCGGGGGGGCGGGGGGCACAGATACGCAGTATTTT. Translating it yields CSGGAGGTDTQYF. The genes are TRBV29-1 and TRBJ2-3, with D tentatively TRBD2 (7 bases). Per the germline V gene, CDR1 is SQVTM and CDR2 is ANQGSEA. V gave up 7 bases and J gave up 1 base, with 12 bases separating them. CDR3 length equals 13 residues.

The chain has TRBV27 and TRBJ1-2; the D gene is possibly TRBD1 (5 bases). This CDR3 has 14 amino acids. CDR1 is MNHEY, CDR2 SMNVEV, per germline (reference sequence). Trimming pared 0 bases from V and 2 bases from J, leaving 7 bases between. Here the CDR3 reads CASSLSQGNYGYTF. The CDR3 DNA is TGTGCCAGCAGTTTATCCCAGGGCAACTATGGCTACACCTTC.

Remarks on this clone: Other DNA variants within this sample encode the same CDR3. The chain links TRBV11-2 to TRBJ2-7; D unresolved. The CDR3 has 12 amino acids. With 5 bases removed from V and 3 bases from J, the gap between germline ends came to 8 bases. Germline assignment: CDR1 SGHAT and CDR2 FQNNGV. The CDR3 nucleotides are TGTGCCAGCAGCCCCCCGGGCTACGAGCAGTACTTC. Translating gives CASSPPGYEQYF.

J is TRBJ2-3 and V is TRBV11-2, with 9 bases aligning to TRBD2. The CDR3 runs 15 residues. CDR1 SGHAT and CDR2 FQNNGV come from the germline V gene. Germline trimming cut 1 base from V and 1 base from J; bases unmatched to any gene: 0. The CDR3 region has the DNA TGTGCCAGCAGCTTAGTAGCGGGGGGCACAGATACGCAGTATTTT. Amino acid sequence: CASSLVAGGTDTQYF.

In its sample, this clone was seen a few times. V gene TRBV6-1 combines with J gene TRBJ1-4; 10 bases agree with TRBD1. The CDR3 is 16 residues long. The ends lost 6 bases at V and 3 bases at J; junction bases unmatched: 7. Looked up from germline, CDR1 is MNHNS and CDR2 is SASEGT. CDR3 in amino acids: CASRLNGQGANEKLFF. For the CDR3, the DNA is TGTGCCAGCAGGCTGAACGGACAGGGGGCTAATGAAAAACTGTTTTTT.

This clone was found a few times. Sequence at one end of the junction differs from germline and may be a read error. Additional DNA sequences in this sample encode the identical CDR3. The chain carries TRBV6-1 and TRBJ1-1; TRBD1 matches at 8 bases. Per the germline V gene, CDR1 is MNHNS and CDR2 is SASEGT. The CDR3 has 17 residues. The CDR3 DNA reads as TGCGCCAGCAGTGATCTTCTGGCAGGGGGCGCAAGGTGGGAAGCTTTCTTT. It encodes CASSDLLAGGARWEAFF.

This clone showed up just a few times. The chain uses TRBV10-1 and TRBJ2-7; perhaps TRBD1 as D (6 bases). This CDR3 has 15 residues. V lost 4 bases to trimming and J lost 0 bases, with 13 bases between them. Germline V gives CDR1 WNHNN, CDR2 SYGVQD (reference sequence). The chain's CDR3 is CASSVPRGSSYEQYF. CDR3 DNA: TGCGCCAGCAGTGTCCCCAGGGGTTCCTCCTACGAGCAGTACTTC.

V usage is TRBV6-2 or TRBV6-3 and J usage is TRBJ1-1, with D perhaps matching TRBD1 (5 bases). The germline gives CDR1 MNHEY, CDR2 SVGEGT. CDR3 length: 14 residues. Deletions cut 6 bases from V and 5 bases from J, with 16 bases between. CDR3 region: CASRYRGVRTEAFF. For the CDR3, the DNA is TGTGCCAGCAGATATAGAGGGGTGCGGACTGAAGCTTTCTTT.

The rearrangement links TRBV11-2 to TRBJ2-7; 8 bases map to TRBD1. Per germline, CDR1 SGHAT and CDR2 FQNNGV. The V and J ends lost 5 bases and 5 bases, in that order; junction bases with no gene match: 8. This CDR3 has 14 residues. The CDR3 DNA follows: TGTGCCAGCAGCCTAACAGGGGGGATCAACGAGCAGTACTTC. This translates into CASSLTGGINEQYF.

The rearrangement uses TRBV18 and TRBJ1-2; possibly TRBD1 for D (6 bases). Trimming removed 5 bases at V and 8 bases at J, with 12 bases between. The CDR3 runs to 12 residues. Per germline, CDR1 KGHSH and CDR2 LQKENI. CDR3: CASSGGALGYTF. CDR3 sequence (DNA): TGTGCCAGCTCAGGGGGGGCGCTGGGCTACACCTTC.

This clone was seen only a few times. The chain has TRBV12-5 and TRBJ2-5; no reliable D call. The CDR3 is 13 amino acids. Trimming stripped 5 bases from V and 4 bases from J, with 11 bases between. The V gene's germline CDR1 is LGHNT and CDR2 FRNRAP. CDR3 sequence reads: CASGTTLGETQYF. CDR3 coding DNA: TGTGCTAGTGGTACGACCCTGGGAGAGACCCAGTACTTC.

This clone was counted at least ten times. CDR3 in amino acids: CASKRSGSSYEQYF. CDR3 nucleotide sequence: TGTGCCAGCAAGAGGAGCGGGAGCTCCTACGAGCAGTACTTC. V gene TRBV2 combines with J gene TRBJ2-7; 8 nucleotides match TRBD2. Losses at the gene ends were 7 bases for V and 0 bases for J; bases not matched to a gene: 5. Per germline, CDR1 SNHLY and CDR2 FYNNEI. The CDR3 has 14 residues.

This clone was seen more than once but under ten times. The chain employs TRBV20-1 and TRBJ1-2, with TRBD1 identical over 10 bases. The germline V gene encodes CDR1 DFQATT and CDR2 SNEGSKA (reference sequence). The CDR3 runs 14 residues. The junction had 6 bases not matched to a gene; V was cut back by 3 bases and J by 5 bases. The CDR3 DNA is TGCAGTGCTAGCGACAGGACAGGGGGATATGGCTACACCTTC. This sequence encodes CSASDRTGGYGYTF.

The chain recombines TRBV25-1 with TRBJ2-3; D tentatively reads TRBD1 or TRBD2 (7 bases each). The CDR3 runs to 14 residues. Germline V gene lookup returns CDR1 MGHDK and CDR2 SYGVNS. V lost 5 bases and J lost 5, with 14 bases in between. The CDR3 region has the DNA TGTGCCAGCAGTCAGGGGGGGTACAGAGATACGCAGTATTTT. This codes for CASSQGGYRDTQYF.

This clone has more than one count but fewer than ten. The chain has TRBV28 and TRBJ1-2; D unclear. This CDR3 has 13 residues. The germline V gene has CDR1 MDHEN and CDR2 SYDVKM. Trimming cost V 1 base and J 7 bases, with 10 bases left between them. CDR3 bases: TGTGCCAGCAGTTTATCGTTCCGGGGTGGCTACACCTTC. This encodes CASSLSFRGGYTF.

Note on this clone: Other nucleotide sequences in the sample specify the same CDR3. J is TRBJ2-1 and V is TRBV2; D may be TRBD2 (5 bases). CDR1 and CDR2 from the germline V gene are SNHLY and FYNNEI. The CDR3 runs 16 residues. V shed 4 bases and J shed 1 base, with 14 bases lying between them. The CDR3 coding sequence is TGTGCCAGCAGTGTTCCCCAGCGGCGTTCCTACAATGAGCAGTTCTTC. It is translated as CASSVPQRRSYNEQFF. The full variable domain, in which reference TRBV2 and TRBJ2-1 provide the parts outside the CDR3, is EPEVTQTPSHQVTQMGQEVILRCVPISNHLYFYWYRQILGQKVEFLVSFYNNEISEKSEIFDDQFSVERPDGSNFTLKIRSTKLEDSAMYFCASSVPQRRSYNEQFFGPGTRLTVL.

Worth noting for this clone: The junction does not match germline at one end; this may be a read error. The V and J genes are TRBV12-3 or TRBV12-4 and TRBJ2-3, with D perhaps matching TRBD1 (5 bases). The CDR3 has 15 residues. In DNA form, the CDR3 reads TGTGCCATCAGTCTAACAGGAGTGGTGGCATATACGCAGTATTTT. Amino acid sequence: CAISLTGVVAYTQYF.